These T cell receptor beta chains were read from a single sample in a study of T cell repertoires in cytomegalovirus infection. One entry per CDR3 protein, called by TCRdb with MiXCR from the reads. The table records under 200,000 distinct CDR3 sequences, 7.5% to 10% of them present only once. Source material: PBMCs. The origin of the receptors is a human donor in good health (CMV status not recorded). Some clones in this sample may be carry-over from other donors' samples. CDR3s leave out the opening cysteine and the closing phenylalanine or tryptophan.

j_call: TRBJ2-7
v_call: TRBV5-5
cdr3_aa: ASSPGTIYEQY

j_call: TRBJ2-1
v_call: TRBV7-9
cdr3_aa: ASSPRPDNEQF

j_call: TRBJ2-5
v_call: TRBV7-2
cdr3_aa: ASSLARSRLQETQY

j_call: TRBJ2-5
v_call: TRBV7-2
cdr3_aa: ASSLAQGTQY

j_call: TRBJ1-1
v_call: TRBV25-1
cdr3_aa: ASSVKRTVNTEAF

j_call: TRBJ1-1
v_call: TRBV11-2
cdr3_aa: ASSSTGRSTEAF

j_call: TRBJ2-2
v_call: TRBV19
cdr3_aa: ATERGTGVGELF

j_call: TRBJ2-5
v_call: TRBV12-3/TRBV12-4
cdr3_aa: ASSLSPRELQETQY

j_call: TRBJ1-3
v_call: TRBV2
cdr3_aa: ASSEAPAGNTIY

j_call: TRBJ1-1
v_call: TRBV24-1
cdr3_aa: ATSDHPSAGVEEAF

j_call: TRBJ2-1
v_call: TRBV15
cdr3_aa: ATSSRRDYEQF

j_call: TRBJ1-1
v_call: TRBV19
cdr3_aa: ASSKGPGTAWGAF

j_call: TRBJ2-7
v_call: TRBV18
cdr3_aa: ASSREGGAYEQY

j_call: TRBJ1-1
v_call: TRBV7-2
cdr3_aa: ASSLEGGRGKAF

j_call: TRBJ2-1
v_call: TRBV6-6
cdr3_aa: ATGKAGGRRNEQF

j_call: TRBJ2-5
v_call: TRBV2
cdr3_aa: ASTVQGSGETQY

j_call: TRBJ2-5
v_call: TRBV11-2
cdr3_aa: ASSGLGAGQETQY

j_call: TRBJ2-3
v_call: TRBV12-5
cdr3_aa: ASGPDLADTQY

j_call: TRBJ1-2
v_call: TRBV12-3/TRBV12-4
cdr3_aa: ASSPGQGDHGYT

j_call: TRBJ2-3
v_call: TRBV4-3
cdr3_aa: ASSQDRGGVGGGAADTQY

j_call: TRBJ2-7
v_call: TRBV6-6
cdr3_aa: ASSSLLGLNSYEQY

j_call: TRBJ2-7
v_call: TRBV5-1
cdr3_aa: ASSLDTNSYEQY

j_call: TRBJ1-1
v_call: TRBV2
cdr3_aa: ASSEQRGYTEAF

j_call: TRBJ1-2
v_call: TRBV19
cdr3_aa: ASARTASNYGYT

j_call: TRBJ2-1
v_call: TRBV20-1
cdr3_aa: SLADNEQF

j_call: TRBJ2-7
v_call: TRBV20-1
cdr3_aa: SASPVGTNSAQY

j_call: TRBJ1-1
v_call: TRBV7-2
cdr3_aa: ASSRAGFGTEAF

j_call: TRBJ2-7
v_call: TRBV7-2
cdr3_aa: ASSFRTGMGVSYEQY

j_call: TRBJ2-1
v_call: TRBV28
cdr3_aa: ASSLGPSGRAFNEQF

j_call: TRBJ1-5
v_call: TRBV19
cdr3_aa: ASSMGGGGSGQPQH

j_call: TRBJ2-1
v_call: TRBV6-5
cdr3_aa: ASNSHLGGGSYNEQF

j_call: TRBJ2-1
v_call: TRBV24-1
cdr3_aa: ATSDLTTGTGSNEQF

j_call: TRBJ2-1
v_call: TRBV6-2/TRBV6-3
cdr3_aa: ASSRLAGTEF

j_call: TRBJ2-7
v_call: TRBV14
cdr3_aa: ASSSWGLGEQY

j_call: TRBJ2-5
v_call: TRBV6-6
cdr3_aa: ASSPRTSETQY

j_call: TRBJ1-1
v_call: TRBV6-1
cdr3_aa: ASTRGGSVTEAF

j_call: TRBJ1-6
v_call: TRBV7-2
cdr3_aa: ASSFQAAYNSPLH

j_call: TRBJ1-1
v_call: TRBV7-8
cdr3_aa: ASSLTRENKDTEAF

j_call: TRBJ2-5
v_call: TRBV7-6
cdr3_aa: ASSLTGGPQETQY

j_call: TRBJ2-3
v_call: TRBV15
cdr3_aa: ATSSPKGGGGLPDTQY

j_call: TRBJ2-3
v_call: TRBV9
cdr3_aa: ASSERPSGGALSDTQY

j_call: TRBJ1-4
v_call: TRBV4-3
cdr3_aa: ASSQARRGNEKLF

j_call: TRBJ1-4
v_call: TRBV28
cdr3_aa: ASSLLGSSNEKLF

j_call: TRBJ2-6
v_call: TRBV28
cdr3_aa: ASKGTGFSGANVLT

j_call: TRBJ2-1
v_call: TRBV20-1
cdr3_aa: SASGTSDIEQF

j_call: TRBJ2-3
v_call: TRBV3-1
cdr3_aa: ASSQERTGGTDTQY

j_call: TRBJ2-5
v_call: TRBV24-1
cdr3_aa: ATSDLTGHATQY

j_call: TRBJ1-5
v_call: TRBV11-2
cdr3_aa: ASSLVLRTAGQPQH

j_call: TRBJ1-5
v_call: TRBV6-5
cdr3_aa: ASKGGVNQPQH

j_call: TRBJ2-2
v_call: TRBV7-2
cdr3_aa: ASSLVLSGELF

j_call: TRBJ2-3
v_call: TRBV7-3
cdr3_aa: ASSLVGTLNTDTQY